This T cell receptor (beta chain) was sequenced for a study of chemoradiotherapy in HPV16-positive cancers. Study outcomes and limitations: HPV-specific T cells were functionally defined from only two HPV16-positive patients. Candidate HPV-specific clones and E7-related TCR motifs grew in tumor during treatment. HPV-responsive T-cell expansion during chemoradiotherapy was linked to improved recurrence-free survival in HPV16-positive patients.

Germline CDR1 SQVTM, CDR2 ANQGSEA. This CDR3 is 16 amino acids long. Trimming took off 4 bases at V and 4 bases at J, with 22 bases between the two ends. On this clone: The antigen remains unidentified.

The protocol was immunoSEQ multiplex PCR, while the TCRdb copy is restricted to in-frame clones and leaves out a portion. The sample carries 20,000 to 30,000 clones, around 94% recorded once. The sequence was obtained from a human donor with HPV-associated anogenital cancer. The genes are TRBV29-1 and TRBJ1-1; D is undetermined. The sample here was blood, taken from a patient who underwent chemoradiotherapy. The CDR3 DNA sequence: TGCAGCGTTGGACGTGGTGAAATGGGCCGCGGCACTGAAGCTTTCTTT. It specifies CSVGRGEMGRGTEAFF.